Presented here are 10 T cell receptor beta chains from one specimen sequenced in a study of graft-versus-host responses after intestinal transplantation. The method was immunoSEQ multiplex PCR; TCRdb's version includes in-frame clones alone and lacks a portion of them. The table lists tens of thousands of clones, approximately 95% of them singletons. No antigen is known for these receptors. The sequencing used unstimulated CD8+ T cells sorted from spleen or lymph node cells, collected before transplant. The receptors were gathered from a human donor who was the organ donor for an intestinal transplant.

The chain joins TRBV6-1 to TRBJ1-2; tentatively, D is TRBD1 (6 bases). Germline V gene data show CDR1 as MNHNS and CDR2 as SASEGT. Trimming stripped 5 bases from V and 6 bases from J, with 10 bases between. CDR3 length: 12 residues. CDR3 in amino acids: CASSWGQDGYTF. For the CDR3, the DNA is TGTGCCAGCAGTTGGGGGCAGGATGGCTACACCTTC.

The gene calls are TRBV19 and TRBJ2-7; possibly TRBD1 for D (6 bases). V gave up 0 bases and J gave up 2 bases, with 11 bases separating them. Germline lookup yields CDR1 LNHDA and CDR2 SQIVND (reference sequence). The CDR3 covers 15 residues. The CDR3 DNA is TGTGCCAGTAGTATAGATTGGGGACATACCTACGAGCAGTACTTC. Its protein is CASSIDWGHTYEQYF.

The CDR3 reads CAWSVHLSDTQYF. The CDR3 bases are TGTGCCTGGAGTGTACACCTGTCAGATACGCAGTATTTT. V gene TRBV30 combines with J gene TRBJ2-3; D is ambiguous. Trimming took 0 bases from V and 4 from J, leaving 8 bases between them. Germline V gives CDR1 GTSNPN, CDR2 SVGIG (reference sequence). This CDR3 is built from 13 residues.

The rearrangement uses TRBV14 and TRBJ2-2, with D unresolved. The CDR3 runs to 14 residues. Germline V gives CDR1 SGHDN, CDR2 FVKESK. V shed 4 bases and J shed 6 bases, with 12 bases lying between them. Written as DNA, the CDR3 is TGTGCCAGCAGCCTCGGCCAGGTAGCCGGGGAGCTGTTTTTT. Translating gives CASSLGQVAGELFF.

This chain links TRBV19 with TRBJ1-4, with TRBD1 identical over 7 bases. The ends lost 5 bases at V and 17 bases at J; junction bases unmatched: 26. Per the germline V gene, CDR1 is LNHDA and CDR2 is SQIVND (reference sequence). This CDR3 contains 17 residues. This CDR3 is CASSLAHNEFGQARSFF. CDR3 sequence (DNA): TGTGCCAGTAGTTTAGCGCACAACGAATTCGGACAGGCCCGGAGTTTTTTT.

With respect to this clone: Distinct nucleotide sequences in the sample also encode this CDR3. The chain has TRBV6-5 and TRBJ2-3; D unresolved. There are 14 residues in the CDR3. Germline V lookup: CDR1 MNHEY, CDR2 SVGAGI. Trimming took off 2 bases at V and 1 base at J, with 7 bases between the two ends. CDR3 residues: CASSYGTGTDTQYF. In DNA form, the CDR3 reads TGTGCCAGCAGTTACGGCACAGGCACAGATACGCAGTATTTT.

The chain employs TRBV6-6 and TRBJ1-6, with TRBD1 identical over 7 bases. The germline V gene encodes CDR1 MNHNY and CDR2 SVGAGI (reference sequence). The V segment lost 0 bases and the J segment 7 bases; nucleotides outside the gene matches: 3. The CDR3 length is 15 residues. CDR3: CASSYSDRENSPLHF. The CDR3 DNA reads TGTGCCAGCAGTTACTCTGACAGGGAGAATTCACCCCTCCACTTT.

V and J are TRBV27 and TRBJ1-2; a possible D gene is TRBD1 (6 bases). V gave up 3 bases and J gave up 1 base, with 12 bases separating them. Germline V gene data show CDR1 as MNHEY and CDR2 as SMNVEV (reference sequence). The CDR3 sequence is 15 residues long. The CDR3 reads CASSFVSGVNYGYTF. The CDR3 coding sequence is TGTGCCAGCAGTTTCGTTTCAGGGGTTAACTATGGCTACACCTTC.

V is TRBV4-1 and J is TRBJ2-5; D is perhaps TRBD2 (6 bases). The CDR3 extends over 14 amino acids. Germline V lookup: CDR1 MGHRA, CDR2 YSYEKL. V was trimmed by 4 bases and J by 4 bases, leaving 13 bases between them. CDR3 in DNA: TGCGCCAGCAGCCTCATCGGGGGAGGAGAGACCCAGTACTTC. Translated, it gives CASSLIGGGETQYF.

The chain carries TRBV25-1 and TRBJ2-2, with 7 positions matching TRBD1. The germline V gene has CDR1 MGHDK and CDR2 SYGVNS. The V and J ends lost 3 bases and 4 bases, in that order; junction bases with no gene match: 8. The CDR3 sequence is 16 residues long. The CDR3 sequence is CASSDRRGRGTGELFF. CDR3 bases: TGTGCCAGCAGTGATCGAAGGGGGCGAGGCACCGGGGAGCTGTTTTTT.